This TCR beta chain came from a study of a mutant IDH1 vaccine in newly diagnosed glioma. The wider study: Patients got radiotherapy, temozolomide, or both beforehand, and most got both. At week 35 came visit V12, and visit V13 followed at week 47.

A word on this clone: The antigen is unknown.

The time point was: week 35, safety follow-up. Each dose of the vaccine consisted of 300 ug of mutant IDH1 20-mer peptide, with topical imiquimod. Donors had new WHO grade 3 or 4 IDH1-mutant, ATRX-lost astrocytomas. The germline CDR1 and CDR2 sequences are KGHSH and LQKENI. This CDR3 region has 15 residues. The method was immunoSEQ multiplex PCR; TCRdb's version includes in-frame clones alone and lacks a portion of them. The sample records roughly 69,000 clones, 85% to 90% being singletons. The TCR comes from a young man with glioma. Sequencing was performed on PBMCs, taken from a glioma patient whose treatment included an IDH1 peptide vaccine. This sequence joins TRBV18 and TRBJ2-5, with 7 bases aligning to TRBD2. The end of the DNA is better explained by TRBJ2-7, so the J call may be wrong. CDR3 protein: CASSRSGTITYEQYF. For the CDR3, the DNA is TGTGCCAGCTCACGTTCCGGGACTATAACCTACGAGCAGTACTTC.